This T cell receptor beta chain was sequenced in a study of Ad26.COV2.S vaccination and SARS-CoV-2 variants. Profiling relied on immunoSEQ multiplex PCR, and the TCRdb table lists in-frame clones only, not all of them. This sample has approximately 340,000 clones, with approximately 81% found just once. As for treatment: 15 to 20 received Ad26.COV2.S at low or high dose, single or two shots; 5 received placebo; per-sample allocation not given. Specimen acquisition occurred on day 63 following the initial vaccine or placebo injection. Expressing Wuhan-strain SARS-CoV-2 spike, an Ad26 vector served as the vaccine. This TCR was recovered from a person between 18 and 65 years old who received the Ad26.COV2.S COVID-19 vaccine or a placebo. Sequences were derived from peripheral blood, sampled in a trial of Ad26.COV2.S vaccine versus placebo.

The CDR3 coding sequence is TGTGCCAGCAGCTTATCCCTGATGGTGGGATACGAGCAGTACTTC. This gives the protein CASSLSLMVGYEQYF. This rearrangement joins TRBV7-2 to TRBJ2-7; D call uncertain. Germline V gene data show CDR1 as SGHTA and CDR2 as FQGNSA. CDR3 size: 15 residues. V dropped 2 bases and J dropped 4 bases, with 15 bases sitting between them.